The rows below give T cell receptor beta chains drawn from one sample of a study of T cells in Graves' hyperthyroidism and ophthalmopathy. TCRdb passed the multiplex PCR reads through MiXCR, listing each CDR3 protein once. This sample yields hundreds of thousands of distinct CDR3 sequences, of which around 15% are seen a single time; 9.5% to 13% belongs to the top ten. The sequencing input was blood. Every receptor here comes from a woman younger than 30 with Graves' hyperthyroidism. Both conserved end residues are part of each CDR3. A D gene is named only where the DNA matches it firmly. Part of the rows lack a size; the others show once, few, many or a class for expanded clones.

v_gene: TRBV3-1
len: 16
abundance: many
j_gene: TRBJ2-1
d_gene: TRBD2
CDR3nt: TGTGCCAGCAGCCAAGTACCTAGCGGTTCCTACAATGAGCAGTTCTTC
CDR3aa: CASSQVPSGSYNEQFF

v_gene: TRBV7-2
len: 15
abundance: NA
j_gene: TRBJ2-6
d_gene: NA
CDR3nt: TGTGCCAGCAGCTTAGGGGGTGGTGGGGCCAACGTCCTGACTTTC
CDR3aa: CASSLGGGGANVLTF

v_gene: TRBV28
len: 14
abundance: many
j_gene: TRBJ1-1
d_gene: NA
CDR3nt: TGTGCCAGCAGTTTACGCGGGGAGGCCACTGAAGCTTTCTTT
CDR3aa: CASSLRGEATEAFF

v_gene: TRBV18
len: 16
abundance: many
j_gene: TRBJ2-1
d_gene: TRBD1
CDR3nt: TGTGCCAGCTCCCCTCGGGACAGGGGTGTTTACAATGAGCAGTTCTTC
CDR3aa: CASSPRDRGVYNEQFF

v_gene: TRBV20-1
len: 16
abundance: few
j_gene: TRBJ2-1
d_gene: NA
CDR3nt: TGCAGTGCTAGAACTGCCGCCGCGCTAAGACACAATGAGCAGTTCTTC
CDR3aa: CSARTAAALRHNEQFF

v_gene: TRBV6-2/TRBV6-3
len: 13
abundance: few
j_gene: TRBJ1-2
d_gene: NA
CDR3nt: TGTGCCAGCGGGACGGCTAATTTCTATGGCTACACCTTC
CDR3aa: CASGTANFYGYTF

v_gene: TRBV2
len: 14
abundance: NA
j_gene: TRBJ2-3
d_gene: TRBD1
CDR3nt: TGTGCCAACCACGGACAGGTCCACACAGATACGCAGTATTTT
CDR3aa: CANHGQVHTDTQYF

v_gene: TRBV3-1
len: 12
abundance: many
j_gene: TRBJ1-1
d_gene: NA
CDR3nt: TGTGCCAGCAGCCGAGTGGACACTGAAGCTTTCTTT
CDR3aa: CASSRVDTEAFF

v_gene: TRBV4-1
len: 17
abundance: NA
j_gene: TRBJ2-1
d_gene: TRBD1
CDR3nt: TGCGCCAGCAGCCACGGGACAGGCCTCCTCTCCTACAATGAGCAGTTCTTC
CDR3aa: CASSHGTGLLSYNEQFF

v_gene: TRBV18
len: 18
abundance: few
j_gene: TRBJ2-2
d_gene: TRBD1
CDR3nt: TGTGCCAGCTCACCATTCGACAGGGGCCTCTTGAACACCGGGGAGCTGTTTTTT
CDR3aa: CASSPFDRGLLNTGELFF

v_gene: TRBV7-6
len: 16
abundance: few
j_gene: TRBJ2-1
d_gene: TRBD2
CDR3nt: TGTGCCAGCAGCTCGAGACTAGCGGAGTCCTACAATGAGCAGTTCTTC
CDR3aa: CASSSRLAESYNEQFF

v_gene: TRBV19
len: 16
abundance: NA
j_gene: TRBJ2-2
d_gene: TRBD1
CDR3nt: TGTGCCAGTAGTCGGTCAGGGGGACGCGGGACCGGGGAGCTGTTTTTT
CDR3aa: CASSRSGGRGTGELFF

v_gene: TRBV7-2
len: 15
abundance: NA
j_gene: TRBJ1-4
d_gene: TRBD1
CDR3nt: TGTGCCAGCAGCTTAGTGTTTTCGACAGGGGGAAAACTGTTTTTT
CDR3aa: CASSLVFSTGGKLFF

v_gene: TRBV4-3
len: 14
abundance: few
j_gene: TRBJ2-1
d_gene: NA
CDR3nt: TGCGCCAGCAGCCAAGATTCGGCGGGCAATGAGCAGTTCTTC
CDR3aa: CASSQDSAGNEQFF

v_gene: TRBV30
len: 12
abundance: few
j_gene: TRBJ2-3
d_gene: NA
CDR3nt: TGTGCCTGGGGTGTAGAGAGATATACGCAGTATTTT
CDR3aa: CAWGVERYTQYF

v_gene: TRBV28
len: 15
abundance: few
j_gene: TRBJ2-2
d_gene: TRBD1
CDR3nt: TGTGCCAGTTCTGACGACAGGGGTGGCACCGGGGAGCTGTTTTTT
CDR3aa: CASSDDRGGTGELFF

v_gene: TRBV19
len: 13
abundance: few
j_gene: TRBJ2-1
d_gene: NA
CDR3nt: TGTGCCAGTAGTATAATAGAGCAATATGAGCAGTTCTTC
CDR3aa: CASSIIEQYEQFF

v_gene: TRBV6-1
len: 15
abundance: many
j_gene: TRBJ2-1
d_gene: NA
CDR3nt: TGTGCCAGCAGAACCTCTAAGTCCTCCTACAATGAGCAGTTCTTC
CDR3aa: CASRTSKSSYNEQFF

v_gene: TRBV29-1
len: 10
abundance: few
j_gene: TRBJ2-3
d_gene: NA
CDR3nt: TGCAGCGCGGGCACAGATACGCAGTATTTT
CDR3aa: CSAGTDTQYF

v_gene: TRBV6-2/TRBV6-3
len: 15
abundance: few
j_gene: TRBJ2-5
d_gene: TRBD2
CDR3nt: TGTGCCAGCAGTTACTCACTAGCGGGAAAAGAGACCCAGTACTTC
CDR3aa: CASSYSLAGKETQYF

v_gene: TRBV3-1
len: 13
abundance: many
j_gene: TRBJ1-1
d_gene: NA
CDR3nt: TGTGCCAGCAGCCGGCACAGCAACACTGAAGCTTTCTTT
CDR3aa: CASSRHSNTEAFF

v_gene: TRBV4-3
len: 17
abundance: NA
j_gene: TRBJ2-3
d_gene: NA
CDR3nt: TGCGCCAGCAGCCAAGATTTTAATAGCGGTGGGCGGGATACGCAGTATTTT
CDR3aa: CASSQDFNSGGRDTQYF

v_gene: TRBV4-3
len: 16
abundance: NA
j_gene: TRBJ2-2
d_gene: TRBD2
CDR3nt: TGCGCCAGCACCGTAGGCGGGAGGGCCGGCACCGGGGAGCTGTTTTTT
CDR3aa: CASTVGGRAGTGELFF

v_gene: TRBV7-3
len: 16
abundance: NA
j_gene: TRBJ2-3
d_gene: NA
CDR3nt: TGTGCCAGCAGCCTGAGAGGGGCCTCAAGCACAGATACGCAGTATTTT
CDR3aa: CASSLRGASSTDTQYF

v_gene: TRBV14
len: 14
abundance: many
j_gene: TRBJ1-2
d_gene: TRBD1
CDR3nt: TGTGCCAGCAGCCCTCGACAGGGGGCTGATGGCTACACCTTC
CDR3aa: CASSPRQGADGYTF

v_gene: TRBV12-3/TRBV12-4
len: 13
abundance: many
j_gene: TRBJ2-3
d_gene: NA
CDR3nt: TGTGCCAGCAGCTTTATGGTGTCAGATACGCAGTATTTT
CDR3aa: CASSFMVSDTQYF

v_gene: TRBV28
len: 16
abundance: NA
j_gene: TRBJ1-1
d_gene: TRBD1
CDR3nt: TGTGCCAGCAGTCTGACAGGGGTAGTCATGAACACTGAAGCTTTCTTT
CDR3aa: CASSLTGVVMNTEAFF

v_gene: TRBV6-1
len: 17
abundance: few
j_gene: TRBJ2-2
d_gene: NA
CDR3nt: TGTGCCAGCAGTGTGGACCCAGGGAGAGCGAACACCGGGGAGCTGTTTTTT
CDR3aa: CASSVDPGRANTGELFF

v_gene: TRBV6-1
len: 12
abundance: few
j_gene: TRBJ2-7
d_gene: NA
CDR3nt: TGTGCCAGCATGGCCCGGTCCTACGAGCAGTACTTC
CDR3aa: CASMARSYEQYF

v_gene: TRBV25-1
len: 10
abundance: NA
j_gene: TRBJ2-3
d_gene: NA
CDR3nt: TGTGCCAGAACCGAAATGGGCAAGTATTTT
CDR3aa: CARTEMGKYF

v_gene: TRBV7-8
len: 13
abundance: many
j_gene: TRBJ2-1
d_gene: NA
CDR3nt: TGTGCCAGCAGCTTAGTCAGGGTAGGTGAGCAGTTCTTC
CDR3aa: CASSLVRVGEQFF